One sample yielded the 9 T cell receptor beta chains listed below, sequenced in a study of blood T cells in healthy people across ages. Combining a sample-barcoded 5' primer with a J-beta primer mix, a second PCR ran for roughly 7 to 11 cycles. TCRdb passed the 5' RACE reads through MiXCR, listing each CDR3 protein once. The data show 800,000 to 1,300,000 distinct CDR3 sequences, approximately 25% seen once. Another study also made use of these data, one on T cells of mothers and their children.

Sequences were obtained from blood. These receptors were collected from a girl aged 2 to 10 in good health.

The rearrangement links TRBV24-1 to TRBJ2-1; 8 bases map to TRBD1. Per germline, CDR1 KGHDR and CDR2 SFDVKD. With 2 bases clipped from V and 5 bases from J, the junction kept 7 bases outside the gene matches. The CDR3 loop spans 16 amino acids. In DNA form, the CDR3 reads TGTGCCACCAGTGATTCTCCGGACAGGGTGCACAATGAGCAGTTCTTC. Translation gives CATSDSPDRVHNEQFF.

The genes are TRBV5-1 and TRBJ2-5; TRBD1 matches 7 bases. The germline CDR1 and CDR2 sequences are SGHRS and YFSETQ. CDR3 length: 16 residues. Germline trimming cut 6 bases from V and 4 bases from J; bases unmatched to any gene: 15. Written as DNA, the CDR3 is TGCGCCAGCATCCCCTTAGAGGGGGCAGAGAGAGAGACCCAGTACTTC. Its protein is CASIPLEGAERETQYF.

This clonotype appeared many times. CDR3 bases: TGTGCCAGCAGTTTATATGGCGAGCAGTACTTC. Amino acids: CASSLYGEQYF. The J gene is TRBJ2-7, the V gene TRBV6-2 or TRBV6-3; no clear D gene. The CDR3 has 11 amino acids. Deletions cut 4 bases from V and 6 bases from J, with 7 bases between. The germline gives CDR1 MNHEY, CDR2 SVGEGT.

This clonotype was seen only a few times. The V gene is TRBV12-3 or TRBV12-4, the J gene TRBJ1-2; the match to TRBD1 covers 9 bases. With V trimmed by 10 bases and J by 2 bases, 8 bases remained unmatched. The CDR3 totals 14 residues. In nucleotides, the CDR3 is TGTGCCATCACCGGGACAGGGAACAACTATGGCTACACCTTC. Its protein product is CAITGTGNNYGYTF.

This sequence joins TRBV11-2 and TRBJ2-5, with D perhaps matching TRBD1 or TRBD2 (5 bases each). V shed 5 bases and J shed 6 bases, with 7 bases lying between them. There are 11 residues in the CDR3. Germline lookup yields CDR1 SGHAT and CDR2 FQNNGV. CDR3 nucleotides: TGTGCCAGCAGCCCGGGACAGACCCAGTACTTC. The encoded protein is CASSPGQTQYF.

About this clonotype: Its ends do not fully match the called genes, so a read error is possible. The chain is built from TRBV12-3 or TRBV12-4 and TRBJ2-7; tentatively, D is TRBD2 (5 bases). This CDR3 comprises 13 residues. CDR3 nucleotides: TGTGCCAGCGGTTTTGCTAGGACTTACGAGCAGTACTTC. It yields the protein CASGFARTYEQYF.

The J gene is TRBJ2-7, the V gene TRBV6-8, with no clear D. The CDR3 runs to 14 residues. Deletions cut 5 bases from V and 3 bases from J, with 14 bases between. Germline V gene sequence: CDR1 MNHGY, CDR2 SAAAGT. The CDR3 region has the DNA TGTGCCAGCAGTGTCCCGAGACGGTTCTACGAGCAGTACTTC. It is translated as CASSVPRRFYEQYF.

The chain joins TRBV7-9 to TRBJ2-1, with D possibly TRBD1 on 6 matching bases. The J call may be in error: the DNA end matches TRBJ2-5 better. This CDR3 spans 13 amino acids. Looked up from germline, CDR1 is SEHNR and CDR2 is FQNEAQ (reference sequence). The CDR3: CAIEGQGRETQYF. Written as DNA, the CDR3 is TGTGCCATCGAGGGGCAGGGGAGAGAGACCCAGTACTTC.

This clonotype was picked up a small number of times. Here the CDR3 DNA reads TGCAGTGGGGGACTAGAATCCTACAATGAGCAGTTCTTC. It encodes CSGGLESYNEQFF. This chain joins TRBV20-1 and TRBJ2-1, with 8 bases lining up with TRBD2. The length of the CDR3 is 13 residues. Germline V gives CDR1 DFQATT, CDR2 SNEGSKA (reference sequence). The ends lost 7 bases at V and 1 base at J; junction bases unmatched: 3.